This passage covers 19 T cell receptor beta chains from one sample sequenced in a study of T cells in Graves' hyperthyroidism and ophthalmopathy. TCR beta CDR3 regions were amplified from RNA transcripts. A first-round RT-PCR of the TCR CDR3 used the HTBI primer set. TCRdb analysed the multiplex PCR reads with MiXCR anew, one entry per CDR3 protein. The sample comprises hundreds of thousands of distinct CDR3 sequences, around 14% of which are singletons, and 5% to 7% rests with the top ten. The sample was blood. These receptors were collected from a woman in her 30s with Graves' hyperthyroidism that later progressed to Graves' ophthalmopathy.

The rearrangement joins TRBV6-1 to TRBJ2-7; weak D call: TRBD2 (6 bases). From germline, CDR1 is MNHNS and CDR2 SASEGT. The CDR3 sequence is 15 residues long. Trimming shortened V by 6 bases and J by 3 bases, and 18 bases separated the two germline ends. The CDR3 here is CASRGVGRRDYEQYF. The CDR3 DNA sequence: TGTGCCAGCAGAGGTGTCGGGAGAAGGGACTACGAGCAGTACTTC.

Worth noting for this clonotype: A much larger clone lies a single base off, so this may be a read error. The chain's CDR3 is CASSFRAGGQGGLNTEAFF. The DNA for the CDR3 is TGTGCCAGCAGTTTCAGGGCCGGGGGACAGGGGGGCCTGAACACTGAAGCTTTCTTT. The chain is built from TRBV28 and TRBJ1-1, with TRBD1 matching 11 bases. This CDR3 contains 19 residues. Germline-derived CDR1 and CDR2 are MDHEN and SYDVKM. The V and J ends lost 3 bases and 0 bases, in that order; junction bases with no gene match: 12.

This clonotype was seen many times. The rearrangement links TRBV30 to TRBJ2-1; D uncertain. V dropped 0 bases and J dropped 8 bases, with 5 bases sitting between them. CDR1 is GTSNPN and CDR2 is SVGIG in the germline V gene (reference sequence). The CDR3 consists of 11 residues. In DNA form, the CDR3 reads TGTGCCTGGAGTGTGTGGGATGAGCAGTTCTTC. Translation: CAWSVWDEQFF.

This clonotype was seen a handful of times. The chain recombines TRBV15 with TRBJ2-2, with TRBD2 matching 10 bases. V shed 1 base and J 7 bases; nucleotides not matched to a gene: 6. The CDR3 spans 16 residues. Per the germline V gene, CDR1 is LNHNV and CDR2 is YYDKDF (reference sequence). This CDR3 reads CATSRVLAGAVGELFF. The CDR3 DNA is TGTGCCACCAGCAGAGTTCTAGCGGGAGCAGTCGGGGAGCTGTTTTTT.

This clonotype was seen ten or more times. The J gene is TRBJ1-1, the V gene TRBV27, with TRBD1 identical over 7 bases. The J segment lost 2 bases and the V segment lost 3 bases, leaving 3 bases of the junction unmatched. This CDR3 has 14 residues. The germline V gene has CDR1 MNHEY and CDR2 SMNVEV (reference sequence). The CDR3 sequence: CASSFQGGNTEAFF. The CDR3 nucleotides read TGTGCCAGCAGTTTTCAGGGGGGAAACACTGAAGCTTTCTTT.

This clonotype was counted a few times. This sequence joins TRBV7-9 and TRBJ1-6; no clear D. CDR1 is SEHNR and CDR2 is FQNEAQ in the germline V gene (reference sequence). This CDR3 is 17 amino acids long. Trimming stripped 1 base from V and 8 bases from J, with 18 bases between. The CDR3 reads CASSLGRILRPHSPLHF. Here the CDR3 DNA reads TGTGCCAGCAGCTTAGGACGGATCTTACGGCCGCATTCACCCCTCCACTTT. The full variable domain, completed using reference TRBV7-9 and TRBJ1-6, is DTGVSQNPRHKITKRGQNVTFRCDPISEHNRLYWYRQTLGQGPEFLTYFQNEAQLEKSRLLSDRFSAERPKGSFSTLEIQRTEQGDSAMYLCASSLGRILRPHSPLHFGNGTRLTVT.

The chain uses TRBV3-1 and TRBJ2-1; D is unresolved. The CDR3 consists of 16 residues. The V end lost 0 bases, the J end lost 3 bases, and 12 bases lay between the germline ends. Germline CDR1 reads LGHDT; CDR2 reads YNNKEL (reference sequence). For the CDR3, the DNA is TGTGCCAGCAGCCAAGAGTCAATCGGGCGCTACAATGAGCAGTTCTTC. It codes for CASSQESIGRYNEQFF.

This clonotype was recorded many times. V is TRBV6-2 or TRBV6-3 and J is TRBJ2-3, with TRBD1 matching over 7 bases. The trim removed 7 bases at V and 4 bases at J, leaving 5 bases unmatched. CDR1 and CDR2 from the germline V gene are MNHEY and SVGEGT. This CDR3 has 13 amino acids. CDR3 amino acids: CASTETGPDTQYF. CDR3 bases: TGTGCCAGCACCGAGACAGGGCCAGATACGCAGTATTTT.

This rearrangement joins TRBV27 to TRBJ1-1, with TRBD1 matching over 11 bases. Germline loops: CDR1 MNHEY, CDR2 SMNVEV (reference sequence). There are 15 residues in the CDR3. V lost 6 bases to trimming and J lost 5 bases; unmatched junction nucleotides: 8. The CDR3 bases are TGTGCCAGCAGACCGGGACAGGGGGATGGGACTGAAGCTTTCTTT. This encodes CASRPGQGDGTEAFF.

This clonotype was recorded many times. CDR3 DNA sequence: TGTGCCAGCAGCTCCGGGACAGGGTTCTACGAGCAGTACTTC. Protein sequence: CASSSGTGFYEQYF. The gene calls are TRBV7-9 and TRBJ2-7; TRBD1 agrees at 9 bases. CDR1 and CDR2 from the germline V gene are SEHNR and FQNEAQ (reference sequence). This CDR3 contains 14 residues. J lost 3 bases, V lost 4 bases, and 4 bases had no gene match.

This clonotype was seen many times. This sequence joins TRBV20-1 and TRBJ2-7; TRBD2 might be the D (6 bases). V lost 0 bases and J lost 2, with 14 bases in between. Germline V CDR1 and CDR2: DFQATT, SNEGSKA (reference sequence). This CDR3 has 15 amino acids. The CDR3 DNA follows: TGCAGTGCTAGAGATCGGGACTCTCCCCCCTACGAGCAGTACTTC. It codes for CSARDRDSPPYEQYF.

In its sample, this clonotype was seen many times. The chain joins TRBV11-2 to TRBJ2-1; D might be TRBD2 (5 bases). Per germline, CDR1 SGHAT and CDR2 FQNNGV. Trimming cost V 4 bases and J 1 base, with 8 bases left between them. This CDR3 has 14 residues. CDR3 protein: CASSSIASYNEQFF. CDR3 sequence (DNA): TGTGCCAGCAGCTCGATAGCGTCCTACAATGAGCAGTTCTTC.

This clonotype was picked up many times. DNA for the CDR3: TGTGCCAGCAGTCCCCTCCTTAGCGCTACTTACAATGAGCAGTTCTTC. Protein sequence: CASSPLLSATYNEQFF. The chain links TRBV6-1 to TRBJ2-1; D perhaps matches TRBD2 (5 bases). The germline V gene encodes CDR1 MNHNS and CDR2 SASEGT. The CDR3 extends over 16 amino acids. Trimming removed 5 bases from V and 4 bases from J, with 18 bases in between.

There are many counts of this clonotype. The CDR3: CASSSGTSGRPGELFF. CDR3 nucleotide sequence: TGTGCCAGCAGCTCCGGGACTAGCGGGCGACCCGGGGAGCTGTTTTTT. The chain combines TRBV6-2 or TRBV6-3 with TRBJ2-2; 12 positions agree with TRBD2. Per germline, CDR1 MNHEY and CDR2 SVGEGT. With 6 bases clipped from V and 6 bases from J, the junction kept 8 bases outside the gene matches. The CDR3 length is 16 residues.

This clonotype showed up just a few times. The rearrangement links TRBV6-1 to TRBJ1-1, with 7 bases fitting TRBD1. Germline CDR1 is MNHNS and CDR2 is SASEGT. The V and J ends lost 7 bases and 11 bases, in that order; junction bases with no gene match: 4. CDR3 length: 10 amino acids. CDR3 DNA: TGTGCCAGCATGACAGGGACGGCTTTCTTT. This gives the protein CASMTGTAFF.

This chain links TRBV7-9 with TRBJ2-1; 9 positions match TRBD2. CDR3 size: 19 residues. Per the germline V gene, CDR1 is SEHNR and CDR2 is FQNEAQ (reference sequence). The junction had 15 bases not matched to a gene; V was cut back by 4 bases and J by 2 bases. CDR3 residues: CASSSGWREGLGAYNEQFF. The CDR3 nucleotides are TGTGCCAGCAGCTCAGGGTGGCGGGAGGGCCTAGGAGCCTACAATGAGCAGTTCTTC.

There are a few counts of this clonotype. The J gene is TRBJ1-1, the V gene TRBV6-5; TRBD1 matches at 9 bases. Germline trimming cut 0 bases from V and 4 bases from J; bases unmatched to any gene: 3. CDR1 is MNHEY, CDR2 SVGAGI, per germline. The CDR3 has 15 amino acids. The CDR3: CASSYSQGAGTEAFF. As DNA, the CDR3 is TGTGCCAGCAGTTACTCACAGGGGGCTGGCACTGAAGCTTTCTTT.

The sample holds many counts of this clonotype. This chain joins TRBV7-2 and TRBJ2-1; 11 nucleotides match TRBD2. Germline CDR1 SGHTA, CDR2 FQGNSA. Trimming at V came to 5 bases and at J to 7 bases, leaving 1 base not matched to a gene. The CDR3 totals 13 residues. The CDR3 bases are TGTGCCAGCAGCAGACTAGCGGGGAATGAGCAGTTCTTC. This gives the protein CASSRLAGNEQFF.

This clonotype was observed many times. The gene calls are TRBV6-1 and TRBJ2-7; 9 bases fit TRBD2. The CDR3 has 15 residues. V lost 5 bases to trimming and J lost 1 base; unmatched junction nucleotides: 6. The germline CDR1 and CDR2 sequences are MNHNS and SASEGT. CDR3 bases: TGTGCCAGCAGTCCCGGGACTAGCATATCCTACGAGCAGTACTTC. Residues: CASSPGTSISYEQYF.